Sequencing of this TCR beta chain was carried out in a study of PD-1 blockade in classical Hodgkin lymphoma (TCRdb year 2020). Background on the whole study: Nivolumab dosing was 3 mg/kg intravenously every 2 weeks, continuing until either disease progression or unacceptable toxicity. The study used TCR beta sequencing and CyTOF to define a peripheral blood immune signature of response to PD-1 blockade in classical Hodgkin lymphoma.

The sample's time point, from its label and the paper: cycle 4 day 1 (C4D1), after less than 7 weeks of nivolumab. Every trial patient had relapsed following autologous stem cell transplantation, and prior brentuximab vedotin exposure was what differed among cohorts A, B and C. The trial cohort was composed of 55 to 65 patients with relapsed/refractory classical Hodgkin lymphoma, for whom complete response, partial response or progressive disease was recorded as best overall response. Trial patients were treated with single-agent nivolumab in the multi-cohort phase II CheckMate 205 trial. An independent review committee assessed best overall response by applying the 2007 International Working Group response criteria. Trial PBMCs were collected just before the start of nivolumab (C1D1) and during therapy at cycle 2 day 1 and cycle 4 day 1. After peripheral blood was drawn into 8 mL Vacutainer Cell Preparation Tubes, PBMCs were isolated by centrifugation and then cryopreserved.

Inclusive of the bounding cysteine and phenylalanine, the CDR3 is 15 residues long. Of the read, only the CDR3 DNA is kept; its 45 bases are in frame from base 1. The germline V end is reduced by 5 bases and the J end by 9 bases; junction bases left unmatched: 12. The germline V gene sets CDR1 to SGHTA and CDR2 to FQGNSA. As concerns this clone: This clone's antigen is unknown. No clone much larger than this one lies a single base away; base qualities are absent.

Here is what the overall study found, with its caveats: Baseline diversity similar to that of newly diagnosed patients was observed in trial patients achieving complete response, whereas significantly lower diversity was observed in partial responders and progressors. Lower diversity was observed in patients in whom nivolumab was started less than 1 year after ASCT, and these patients were excluded from later analyses so that confounding by immune reconstitution would be avoided. Newly diagnosed patients were reported to have lower baseline TCR diversity than healthy donors, and relapsed/refractory patients were reported to have lower baseline TCR diversity still. The study covered only a single clinical trial cohort, and the causes of the repertoire differences, possibly disease activity or prior therapy, were still not defined. By C4D1, a significant rise was seen in CD4+ TCR diversity but not in CD8+ TCR diversity (p=0.0027 vs p=0.16), and the rise was most apparent among complete responders (p=0.02).

Genomic DNA was isolated using the Qiagen DNeasy kit from unsorted PBMCs as well as from negatively selected CD4+ and CD8+ fractions. TCR beta CDR3 regions were amplified by immunoSEQ multiplex PCR using primers annealing to V and J segments. Amplification bias was minimized using a synthetic immune receptor repertoire, and residual bias was removed computationally after sequencing. In the authors' own workflow: Repertoire diversity was quantified as the Shannon entropy index using custom Python scripts. Unsorted, CD4+ and CD8+ repertoires were analyzed separately, except for combined analyses in which CD4+ and CD8+ sequences were merged in silico. Clonal expansion was defined as a frequency increase of at least 2-fold after treatment compared with C1D1, and clones undetected at baseline were assigned a pseudocount of 0.5. Clones with 0 or 1 copy at C1D1 were classified as singleton clones, and clones with 2 or more copies were classified as non-singleton clones. By matching protein sequences in sorted samples from the same patient, clones expanded in unsorted samples were annotated as CD4+, CD8+ or unknown. Wilcoxon tests were applied to paired samples to test diversity changes from C1D1 to C4D1. This immuneACCESS table, as held by TCRdb, lists in-frame sequences with V and J called but not all clones. Of the missing ones, under half trace to an unresolved V gene in checked studies; the others have no known cause. V and J calls and clone size are given by that table; D and trimming were obtained from the DNA. The sample table lists about 51,000 clones, over 70% of them with a count of one. Of the sample, 15% to 20% falls within the top ten clones.

The starting material was peripheral blood mononuclear cells (PBMCs), obtained before the fourth cycle of nivolumab. This clonotype originated in a human donor with classical Hodgkin lymphoma. The V and J genes are TRBV7-2 and TRBJ2-3; TRBD2 lines up with 9 middle nucleotides. This receptor has the CDR3 CASSRSGFSGGTQYF. The nucleotides read TGTGCCAGCAGCCGGTCCGGGTTTAGCGGGGGCACGCAGTATTTT.